The TCR beta chain described here comes from a study of blood T cell repertoires in COVID-19. Study information: The origin of the acute and convalescent COVID-19 samples was the United States, Italy and Spain. T cells, B-cell-depleted T cells, or PBMCs provided the cDNA or gDNA that served as material.

Per the authors' pipeline: Reference gene primer amplification gave nucleated cell count estimates. Data came from immunoSEQ multiplex PCR; TCRdb stores just in-frame clones and leaves some out. That table is the source of V, J and clone size, and D and trimming were worked out from the DNA. The data hold some 120,000 clones, with roughly four fifths observed a single time. CDR1 and CDR2 (germline): SGHDN, FVKESK. CDR3 length: 16 residues. The V gene lost 2 bases and the J gene lost 0 bases, with 13 bases spanning the gap. This TCR was sampled from a woman in her fifties or sixties with acute or convalescent COVID-19. The sample consisted of peripheral blood. The chain joins TRBV14 to TRBJ1-1; D may be TRBD1 (6 bases). This CDR3 reads CASSQRGGHMNTEAFF. CDR3 coding DNA: TGTGCCAGCAGCCAAAGAGGGGGACATATGAACACTGAAGCTTTCTTT.